Presented here are 8 T cell receptor beta chains from one specimen sequenced in a study of T cell repertoires in cytomegalovirus infection. In TCRdb, the reads were re-called with MiXCR into one record per CDR3 protein. There are some 230,000 distinct CDR3 sequences in the sample; 22% occur only once, and roughly 20% lies in the top ten. Sequencing was carried out using CD8+ T cells from PBMCs. The receptors originated from a human donor in good health (CMV status not recorded). Some clones in this sample may be carry-over from other donors' samples.

This clonotype was counted ten times or more. The chain carries TRBV3-1 and TRBJ1-2; a possible D gene is TRBD1 (5 bases). V lost 4 bases and J 4 bases, leaving 19 bases between the germline ends. CDR3 size: 16 residues. Germline CDR1 reads LGHDT; CDR2 reads YNNKEL (reference sequence). The CDR3 reads CASSPLVGASLYGYTF. The CDR3 DNA is TGTGCCAGCAGCCCACTAGTAGGGGCCTCCCTCTATGGCTACACCTTC. Using reference TRBV3-1 and TRBJ1-2 for the parts outside the CDR3, the full variable domain is DTAVSQTPKYLVTQMGNDKSIKCEQNLGHDTMYWYKQDSKKFLKIMFSYNNKELIINETVPNRFSPKSPDKAHLNLHINSLELGDSAVYFCASSPLVGASLYGYTFGSGTRLTVV.

This clonotype was observed a few times. The V gene is TRBV5-6, the J gene TRBJ1-1; D not resolved. The germline V gene encodes CDR1 SGHDT and CDR2 YYEEEE. Trimming pared 4 bases from V and 0 bases from J, leaving 19 bases between. This CDR3 is 17 amino acids long. The CDR3, as DNA: TGTGCCAGCAGCCCGGGATCTGGAGTAATCGTGAACACTGAAGCTTTCTTT. Translation: CASSPGSGVIVNTEAFF. Full variable domain (missing parts from reference TRBV5-6 and TRBJ1-1): DAGVTQSPTHLIKTRGQQVTLRCSPKSGHDTVSWYQQALGQGPQFIFQYYEEEERQRGNFPDRFSGHQFPNYSSELNVNALLLGDSALYLCASSPGSGVIVNTEAFFGQGTRLTVV.

The genes are TRBV20-1 and TRBJ2-3, with 11 positions matching TRBD2. There are 15 residues in the CDR3. CDR1 is DFQATT and CDR2 is SNEGSKA in the germline V gene (reference sequence). Germline trimming cut 6 bases from V and 2 bases from J; bases unmatched to any gene: 7. CDR3 amino acids: CSATSSGGHTDTQYF. The CDR3, as DNA: TGCAGTGCGACTTCTAGCGGGGGGCACACAGATACGCAGTATTTT.

This clonotype showed up just a few times. This rearrangement joins TRBV7-9 to TRBJ1-5; 8 bases align to TRBD1. Looked up from germline, CDR1 is SEHNR and CDR2 is FQNEAQ (reference sequence). Losses at the gene ends were 4 bases for V and 6 bases for J; bases not matched to a gene: 8. The CDR3 totals 15 residues. The CDR3 nucleotides are TGTGCCAGCAGCTCTGGACAGGGAGGACTTCAGCCCCAGCATTTT. It encodes CASSSGQGGLQPQHF.

This clonotype was seen more than once but under ten times. V gene TRBV20-1 combines with J gene TRBJ2-1; 8 positions agree with TRBD1. After removal of 5 bases from V and 5 bases from J, the junction contained 8 bases not matched to a gene. Germline V gene sequence: CDR1 DFQATT, CDR2 SNEGSKA (reference sequence). The CDR3 is made up of 14 amino acids. The chain's CDR3 is CSAPRDRLDNEQFF. CDR3 DNA sequence: TGCAGTGCTCCTCGGGACAGGTTAGACAATGAGCAGTTCTTC.

This clonotype was seen once. A read error is possible here, since a much larger clone lies one base away. V usage is TRBV28 and J usage is TRBJ1-2; 7 bases agree with TRBD1. CDR1 is MDHEN and CDR2 is SYDVKM in the germline V gene. The CDR3 length is 16 residues. The CDR3: CVSSLSTGLALYGYTF. CDR3 nucleotides: TGTGTCAGCAGTTTATCGACAGGGTTGGCGCTATACGGCTACACCTTC.

There are a few counts of this clonotype. Here the CDR3 reads CASSPDGQIQYF. In DNA form, the CDR3 reads TGTGCCAGCAGCCCGGACGGGCAGATTCAGTACTTC. The chain joins TRBV7-8 to TRBJ2-4; D not resolved. The CDR3 has 12 amino acids. Germline V CDR1 and CDR2: SGHVS, FQNEAQ. V was cut by 5 bases and J by 10 bases, with 12 bases left in between.

This clonotype was detected only a few times. V gene TRBV5-4 combines with J gene TRBJ2-7, with 7 nucleotides matching TRBD1. V lost 4 bases to trimming and J lost 2 bases; unmatched junction nucleotides: 12. Per the germline V gene, CDR1 is SGHNT and CDR2 is YYREEE (reference sequence). The length of the CDR3 is 16 residues. CDR3 in amino acids: CASSTDRQGSTYEQYF. Here the CDR3 DNA reads TGTGCCAGCAGCACCGATCGACAGGGATCCACCTACGAGCAGTACTTC.